The clone carrying this T cell receptor beta chain occurred many times. The data were obtained in a study of human T cells and chemical hapten exposure. Time point specified: patch test 1, 2 weeks after DPC sensitization. Treatment in this sample: therapeutic diphenylcyclopropenone sensitization with weekly scalp DPC. People who gave samples had alopecia, were 18 to 70 years old, and were suitable for DPC. V was trimmed by 7 bases and J by 0 bases, leaving 7 bases between them. The CDR3 contains 14 residues. TCRdb recomputed calls from the RACE reads with MiXCR, one row per CDR3 protein. The sample consists of 370,000 or so distinct CDR3 sequences, approximately 4.4% of them appearing once.

The chain has TRBV12-3 or TRBV12-4 and TRBJ2-6; D remains ambiguous. The sequence was collected from a woman between 50 and 59 years old with alopecia areata. Some clones in this sample may be carry-over from other donors' samples. Material: whole blood, obtained in connection with sensitization to the hapten diphenylcyclopropenone (DPC). CDR3 sequence (DNA): TGTGCCAGCAAGTCTAACTCTGGGGCCAACGTCCTGACTTTC. It specifies CASKSNSGANVLTF.